Below are 8 T cell receptor beta chains sequenced from a single sample in a study of T cell responses to AZD1222 COVID-19 vaccine. Method: immunoSEQ multiplex PCR; TCRdb's copy keeps in-frame clones and lacks some. In the table there are 90,000 to 150,000 clones, approximately 83% of which are singletons. The material sequenced was peripheral blood, taken on day 0 of AZD1222 vaccination. These receptors all stem from an adult in good health.

The chain employs TRBV11-2 and TRBJ2-5; D possibly uses TRBD1 or TRBD2 (5 bases each). The CDR3 extends over 14 amino acids. Trimming removed 5 bases from V and 2 bases from J, with 12 bases in between. Germline V lookup: CDR1 SGHAT, CDR2 FQNNGV. The CDR3 protein is CASSQRDRQETQYF. For the CDR3, the DNA is TGTGCCAGCAGCCAGAGGGACCGACAAGAGACCCAGTACTTC. Complete variable domain (other parts from reference TRBV11-2 and TRBJ2-5): EAGVAQSPRYKIIEKRQSVAFWCNPISGHATLYWYQQILGQGPKLLIQFQNNGVVDDSQLPKDRFSAERLKGVDSTLKIQPAKLEDSAVYLCASSQRDRQETQYFGPGTRLLVL.

V is TRBV4-1 and J is TRBJ1-1; D is uncertain. CDR3 length: 13 amino acids. V was clipped by 3 bases and J by 1 base, with 6 bases between them. CDR1 is MGHRA, CDR2 YSYEKL, per germline. The chain's CDR3 is CASSHGSNTEAFF. The CDR3 DNA is TGCGCCAGCAGCCATGGGTCGAACACTGAAGCTTTCTTT.

This clone was detected once. The chain recombines TRBV7-2 with TRBJ1-5; D might be TRBD1 (6 bases). CDR3 size: 17 residues. The V and J ends lost 1 base and 2 bases respectively, with 15 bases between them. Germline V gene sequence: CDR1 SGHTA, CDR2 FQGNSA. The CDR3 loop reads CASSLVGASRGNQPQHF. The DNA for the CDR3 is TGTGCCAGCAGCTTAGTGGGGGCCTCCAGAGGCAATCAGCCCCAGCATTTT. Full variable domain (remainder filled in from reference TRBV7-2 and TRBJ1-5): GAGVSQSPSNKVTEKGKDVELRCDPISGHTALYWYRQSLGQGLEFLIYFQGNSAPDKSGLPSDRFSAERTGGSVSTLTIQRTQQEDSAVYLCASSLVGASRGNQPQHFGDGTRLSIL.

The rearrangement links TRBV7-9 to TRBJ2-1; the match to TRBD2 covers 15 bases. There are 17 residues in the CDR3. Germline V lookup: CDR1 SEHNR, CDR2 FQNEAQ (reference sequence). The V segment lost 5 bases and the J segment 8 bases; nucleotides outside the gene matches: 10. The CDR3 sequence is CASSPGTSGGPFHEQFF. The CDR3 DNA follows: TGTGCCAGCAGCCCAGGGACTAGCGGGGGGCCGTTCCATGAGCAGTTCTTC.

This CDR3 reads CASSLEGLAGRFYEQYF. The CDR3 coding sequence is TGTGCCAGCAGCTTGGAGGGACTAGCGGGCCGTTTCTACGAGCAGTACTTC. The rearrangement joins TRBV5-5 to TRBJ2-7, with 12 bases lining up with TRBD2. The V gene end was trimmed by 0 bases and the J gene end by 3 bases; junction bases not matched to a gene: 7. Germline CDR1 reads SGHKS; CDR2 reads YYEKEE (reference sequence). CDR3 size: 17 residues.

The chain couples TRBV5-4 to TRBJ1-6; D might be TRBD1 (5 bases). CDR1 and CDR2 (germline): SGHNT, YYREEE (reference sequence). The length of the CDR3 is 14 residues. V lost 0 bases and J 6 bases, leaving 7 bases between the germline ends. CDR3 residues: CASSLATVNSPLHF. The CDR3 nucleotides read TGTGCCAGCAGCTTGGCGACAGTTAATTCACCCCTCCACTTT. The full variable domain, in which reference TRBV5-4 and TRBJ1-6 provide the parts outside the CDR3, is ETGVTQSPTHLIKTRGQQVTLRCSSQSGHNTVSWYQQALGQGPQFIFQYYREEENGRGNFPPRFSGLQFPNYSSELNVNALELDDSALYLCASSLATVNSPLHFGNGTRLTVT.

This chain uses TRBV9 with TRBJ2-6, with D unresolved. CDR1 is SGDLS and CDR2 is YYNGEE in the germline V gene. The CDR3 is 17 amino acids. V was clipped by 3 bases and J by 0 bases, with 13 bases between them. For the CDR3, the DNA is TGTGCCAGCAGCGACAAGGGTCCCAGCTCTGGGGCCAACGTCCTGACTTTC. Its translation: CASSDKGPSSGANVLTF.

V is TRBV19 and J is TRBJ2-5; D gene ambiguous. The CDR3 totals 12 residues. The germline gives CDR1 LNHDA, CDR2 SQIVND (reference sequence). Trimming removed 3 bases at V and 2 bases at J, with 4 bases between. CDR3 in DNA: TGTGCCAGTAGTATCTCACAAGAGACCCAGTACTTC. Amino acids: CASSISQETQYF.